This TCR beta chain was recorded in a study of cytomegalovirus exposure and HLA in healthy donors. Study background: Inside one of the first data releases sat roughly 80 million unique TCRs taken from HLA-typed donors.

The PCR contained 60 Vbeta and 13 Jbeta primers. TCRdb keeps only in-frame clones here, not all; method: immunoSEQ multiplex PCR. The sample lists fewer than 250,000 clones, around 80% occurring once. Points on this clone: Its antigen remains unknown.

Findings of the study overall: Productive status was seen about 90% or about 30% of the time for most TCR beta V segments in an earlier analysis.

The CDR3 contains 12 residues. The germline V gene has CDR1 SNHLY and CDR2 FYNNEI. The V segment lost 6 bases and the J segment 4 bases; nucleotides outside the gene matches: 3. The receptor was isolated from a man younger than 30 in good health and CMV-seronegative. The chain is built from TRBV2 and TRBJ2-7; TRBD1 agrees at 7 bases. The sequencing input was PBMCs. This CDR3 is CASRDRAYEQYF. In DNA, the CDR3 is TGTGCCAGCAGAGACAGGGCGTACGAGCAGTACTTC.